This entry describes one TCR beta chain. What it binds is unknown. CDR1 LNHNV and CDR2 YYDKDF come from the germline V gene (reference sequence). This CDR3 comprises 14 residues. V dropped 6 bases and J dropped 3; count of bases not matched to a gene: 5. The whole isolated RNA underwent reverse transcription, so sequencing captured expressed TCRB transcripts. The repertoire was sequenced with immunoSEQ multiplex PCR; TCRdb's copy has only in-frame clones and lacks some. The sample lists 120,000 or so clones, around a sixth seen once, with 2.6% in the top ten. The source of the sample is a study of beta chain features in type 1 diabetes. General study findings and limits: Type 1 diabetes patients showed a moderate but significant shortening of TCRB CDR3s in all four CD4+ subsets.

The sequence came from a man aged 18 to 35 with type 1 diabetes. Material: central memory CD4+ T cells from blood. The chain couples TRBV15 to TRBJ2-5, with 9 bases identical to TRBD1. CDR3 nucleotide sequence: TGTGCCACCAGACAGGGGGCTCTCAAAGAGACCCAGTACTTC. This codes for CATRQGALKETQYF.